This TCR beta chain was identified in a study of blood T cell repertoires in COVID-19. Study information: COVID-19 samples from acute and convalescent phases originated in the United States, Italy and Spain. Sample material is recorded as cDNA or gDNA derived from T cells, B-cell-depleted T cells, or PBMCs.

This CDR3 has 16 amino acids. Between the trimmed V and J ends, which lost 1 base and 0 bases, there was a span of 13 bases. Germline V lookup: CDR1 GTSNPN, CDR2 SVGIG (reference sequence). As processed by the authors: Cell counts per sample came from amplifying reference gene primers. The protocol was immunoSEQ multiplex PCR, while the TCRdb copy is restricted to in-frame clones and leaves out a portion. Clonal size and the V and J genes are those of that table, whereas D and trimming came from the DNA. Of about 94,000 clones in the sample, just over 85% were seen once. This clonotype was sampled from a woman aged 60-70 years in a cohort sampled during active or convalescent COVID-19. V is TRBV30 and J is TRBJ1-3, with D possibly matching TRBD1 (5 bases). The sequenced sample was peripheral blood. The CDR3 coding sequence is TGTGCCTGGAGTGCCCTCGACAGCTACTCTGGAAACACCATATATTTT. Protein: CAWSALDSYSGNTIYF.